This paragraph reports one TCR beta chain. The length of the CDR3 is 15 residues. V lost 0 bases and J lost 3; bases outside the gene matches: 3. CDR1 and CDR2 (germline): DFQATT, SNEGSKA (reference sequence). These data are taken from a study of blood T cells in healthy people across ages. Sample-barcoded 5' priming and a J-beta primer mix drove a second PCR of about 6 to 12 cycles. Each cDNA molecule was tagged by a template-switch adaptor that had 12 random nucleotides. TCRdb reprocessed the 5' RACE reads via MiXCR and lists one record per CDR3 protein. The table records hundreds of thousands of distinct CDR3 sequences, about 49% of them present only once.

The specimen was blood. The sequence was collected from a man aged 55-75 years in good health. The chain couples TRBV20-1 to TRBJ2-5; TRBD2 matches 11 bases. The CDR3 reads CSARDPSGRKETQYF. Written as DNA, the CDR3 is TGCAGTGCTAGAGATCCTAGCGGGAGGAAAGAGACCCAGTACTTC.